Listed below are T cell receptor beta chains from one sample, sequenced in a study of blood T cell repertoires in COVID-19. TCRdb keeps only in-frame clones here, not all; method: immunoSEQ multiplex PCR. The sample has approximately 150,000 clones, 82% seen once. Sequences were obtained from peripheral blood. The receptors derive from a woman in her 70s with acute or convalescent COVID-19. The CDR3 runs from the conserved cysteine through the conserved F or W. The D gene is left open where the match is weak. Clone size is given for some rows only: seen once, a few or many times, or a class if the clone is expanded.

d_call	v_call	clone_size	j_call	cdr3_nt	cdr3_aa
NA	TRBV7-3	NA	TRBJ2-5	TGTGCCAGCAGCCCAGGGAACCAAGAGACCCAGTACTTC	CASSPGNQETQYF
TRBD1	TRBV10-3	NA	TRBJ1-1	TGTGCCATCAGTGAAGGATCAGGGGGCCAGAACACTGAAGCTTTCTTT	CAISEGSGGQNTEAFF
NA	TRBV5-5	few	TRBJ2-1	TGTGCCAGCAGCTTGATCCCAATCAATGAGCAGTTCTTC	CASSLIPINEQFF
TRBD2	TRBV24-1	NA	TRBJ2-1	TGTGCCACCAGTGACCCTAGCGGGGGGATCGGTGAGCAGTTCTTC	CATSDPSGGIGEQFF
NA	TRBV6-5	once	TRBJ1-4	TGTGCCAGCAGTCAACGACAAAATGAAAAACTGTTTTTT	CASSQRQNEKLFF
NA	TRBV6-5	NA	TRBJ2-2	TGTGCCGTTCGGGAGCTTATCAACACCGGGGAGCTGTTTTTT	CAVRELINTGELFF
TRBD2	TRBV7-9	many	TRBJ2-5	TGTGCCAGCAGCTTAGTACTAGCGGGAGAGGAGACCCAGTACTTC	CASSLVLAGEETQYF
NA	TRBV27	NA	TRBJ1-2	TGTGCCAGCGGGTTGGGGGAGGGGGACTATGGCTACACCTTC	CASGLGEGDYGYTF
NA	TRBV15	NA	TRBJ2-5	TGTGCCACCAGCAGAAACAGGGAAGAGACCCAGTACTTC	CATSRNREETQYF
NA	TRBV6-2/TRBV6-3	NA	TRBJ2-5	TGTGCCAGCAGTTACGGAGGGGGGGCCGTAGAAACCCAGTACTTC	CASSYGGGAVETQYF
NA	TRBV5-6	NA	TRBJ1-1	TGTGCCAGCAGCTTGGGGCTGATCACAGGAGCTTTCTTT	CASSLGLITGAFF
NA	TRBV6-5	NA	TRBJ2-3	TGTGCCAGCAGCCTCTCTAAACCCGGAGATACGCAGTATTTT	CASSLSKPGDTQYF
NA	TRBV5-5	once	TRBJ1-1	TGTGCCAGCAGCCCTAAATGGGGAGATGAAGCTTTCTTT	CASSPKWGDEAFF
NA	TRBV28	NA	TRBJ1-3	TGTGCCAGCAGTTTAGATGGACAGACAAACACCATATATTTT	CASSLDGQTNTIYF
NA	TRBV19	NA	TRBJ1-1	TGTGCCAGTAGTGAGGGGGAAGGGGTGAACACTGAAGCTTTCTTT	CASSEGEGVNTEAFF
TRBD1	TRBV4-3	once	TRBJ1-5	TGCGCCAGCAGCCAAGACAGGGGGTACAATCAGCCCCAGCATTTT	CASSQDRGYNQPQHF
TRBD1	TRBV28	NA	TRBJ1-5	TGTGCCAGCAGTTGGGACAGGGGGCGCCTCAATCAGCCCCAGCATTTT	CASSWDRGRLNQPQHF
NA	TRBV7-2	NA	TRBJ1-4	TGTGCCAGCAGCCGGGACATGGGTAATGAAAAACTGTTTTTT	CASSRDMGNEKLFF
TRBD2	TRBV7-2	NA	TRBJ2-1	TGTGCCAGCAGCCCCGTACTAGCGGGGGGCTACAATGAGCAGTTCTTC	CASSPVLAGGYNEQFF
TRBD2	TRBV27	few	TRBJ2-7	TGTGCCACCCGCGGGGGCGGGAGGAGTCCCTACGAGCAGTACTTC	CATRGGGRSPYEQYF
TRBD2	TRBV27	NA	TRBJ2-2	TGTGCCAGCAGTTTTTCCACTAGCGGGAGGTGGGCAACCGGGGAGCTGTTTTTT	CASSFSTSGRWATGELFF
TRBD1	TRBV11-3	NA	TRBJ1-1	TGTGCCAGCAGCCTAGGGACAGGCTACACTGAAGCTTTCTTT	CASSLGTGYTEAFF
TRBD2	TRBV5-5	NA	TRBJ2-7	TGTGCCAGCAGTTTAGCGGGGGGCAACAACGAGCAGTACTTC	CASSLAGGNNEQYF
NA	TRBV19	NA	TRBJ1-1	TGTGCCAGTAGTAAACAGAAGTACACTGAAGCTTTCTTT	CASSKQKYTEAFF
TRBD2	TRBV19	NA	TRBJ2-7	TGTGCCAGTAGTATCCTCGAGGGAGGGGTCTACGAGCAGTACTTC	CASSILEGGVYEQYF
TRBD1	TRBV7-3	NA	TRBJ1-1	TGTGCCAGCAGCTTTGGGACAGAGGATTTGAAAGCTTTCTTT	CASSFGTEDLKAFF
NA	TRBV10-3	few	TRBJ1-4	TGTGCCATCAGTGAGGGACTGAATGAAAAACTGTTTTTT	CAISEGLNEKLFF
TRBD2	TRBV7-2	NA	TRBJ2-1	TGTGCCAGCAGCTTATTAAGCGGGAGCTCCTACAATGAGCAGTTCTTC	CASSLLSGSSYNEQFF
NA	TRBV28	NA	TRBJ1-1	TGTGCCAGCAGTTTTGGCCTGAACACTGAAGCTTTCTTT	CASSFGLNTEAFF